Below, 27 T cell receptor beta chains from the same sample are listed, as sequenced in a study of T cells in Graves' hyperthyroidism and ophthalmopathy. Researchers amplified the TCR beta CDR3 regions from RNA transcripts. The TCR CDR3 first-round RT-PCR relied on the HTBI primer set. TCRdb itself ran the multiplex PCR reads through MiXCR, one entry per CDR3 protein. The sample includes hundreds of thousands of distinct CDR3 sequences, about two fifths of them seen just once. Sequenced material: blood. The receptor source for this set is a man between 18 and 29 years old with Graves' hyperthyroidism.

The V and J genes are TRBV7-9 and TRBJ2-7, with TRBD1 matching over 8 bases. V shed 6 bases and J 2 bases; nucleotides not matched to a gene: 9. CDR3 length: 15 amino acids. CDR1 and CDR2 from the germline V gene are SEHNR and FQNEAQ (reference sequence). The CDR3 DNA reads as TGTGCCAGCAGACCCGGACAGGGTGGGACCTACGAGCAGTACTTC. This translates into CASRPGQGGTYEQYF. Supplemented by reference TRBV7-9 and TRBJ2-7, the full variable domain reads DTGVSQNPRHKITKRGQNVTFRCDPISEHNRLYWYRQTLGQGPEFLTYFQNEAQLEKSRLLSDRFSAERPKGSFSTLEIQRTEQGDSAMYLCASRPGQGGTYEQYFGPGTRLTVT.

The rearrangement links TRBV15 to TRBJ2-2, with a tentative D call TRBD2 (5 bases). The germline V and J ends were trimmed by 3 bases and 5 bases, with 13 bases remaining between them. The CDR3 length is 15 residues. Per germline, CDR1 LNHNV and CDR2 YYDKDF (reference sequence). CDR3 in amino acids: CATSSEDFGTGELFF. The CDR3 DNA follows: TGTGCCACCAGCAGCGAGGACTTTGGGACCGGGGAGCTGTTTTTT.

This chain connects TRBV4-1 to TRBJ2-6; D gene unclear. The germline CDR1 and CDR2 sequences are MGHRA and YSYEKL. The CDR3 runs 14 residues. The V gene lost 11 bases and the J gene lost 1 base, with 12 bases spanning the gap. CDR3 in amino acids: CASTPTSGANVLTF. The CDR3 DNA sequence: TGCGCCTCAACCCCCACGTCTGGGGCCAACGTCCTGACTTTC.

This clonotype was found a few times. The gene calls are TRBV7-6 and TRBJ2-7; weak D call: TRBD1 (6 bases). V gave up 1 base and J gave up 9 bases, with 16 bases separating them. CDR3 length: 14 residues. CDR1 is SGHVS and CDR2 is FNYEAQ in the germline V gene. The DNA for the CDR3 is TGTGCCAGCAGCTTAGAAGGGGACACCCCGATGCAGTACTTC. Protein sequence: CASSLEGDTPMQYF.

This clonotype was detected a few times. The rearrangement uses TRBV11-2 and TRBJ2-7, with 7 nucleotides matching TRBD1. Germline-derived CDR1 and CDR2 are SGHAT and FQNNGV. Trimming cost V 5 bases and J 1 base; bases outside gene matches: 8. The CDR3 runs 15 residues. The CDR3 nucleotides are TGTGCCAGCAGCCGCCGGGACAGACAGTCCTACGAGCAGTACTTC. Its protein is CASSRRDRQSYEQYF.

Concerning this clonotype itself: A much larger clone lies a single base off, so this may be a read error. This chain uses TRBV29-1 with TRBJ2-5; 10 bases line up with TRBD2. The V segment lost 6 bases and the J segment 4 bases; nucleotides outside the gene matches: 11. The germline V gene has CDR1 SQVTM and CDR2 ANQGSEA. This CDR3 has 15 amino acids. The CDR3 protein is CSVGRVAGGVETQYF. CDR3 nucleotides: TGCAGCGTCGGGCGGGTAGCGGGGGGCGTAGAGACCCAGTACTTC.

This clonotype was observed a handful of times. At one end, the junction sequence differs from germline, possibly due to a read error. This chain links TRBV7-9 with TRBJ2-7; maybe TRBD2 (5 bases). Germline CDR1 is SEHNR and CDR2 is FQNEAQ (reference sequence). This CDR3 has 14 amino acids. The CDR3 protein is CASSLAVGGYEQYF. For the CDR3, the DNA is TGCGCCAGCAGCTTGGCCGTTGGCGGGTACGAGCAGTACTTC.

At least ten counts were recorded for this clonotype. The chain joins TRBV2 to TRBJ1-5; 9 nucleotides line up with TRBD1. The CDR3 extends over 15 amino acids. Germline V gene sequence: CDR1 SNHLY, CDR2 FYNNEI. V shed 5 bases and J 4 bases; nucleotides not matched to a gene: 6. The CDR3 loop reads CASSWTGELNQPQHF. CDR3 nucleotide sequence: TGTGCCAGCAGTTGGACAGGGGAGCTTAATCAGCCCCAGCATTTT. Complete variable domain (other parts from reference TRBV2 and TRBJ1-5): EPEVTQTPSHQVTQMGQEVILRCVPISNHLYFYWYRQILGQKVEFLVSFYNNEISEKSEIFDDQFSVERPDGSNFTLKIRSTKLEDSAMYFCASSWTGELNQPQHFGDGTRLSIL.

This clonotype was found many times. The chain couples TRBV7-6 to TRBJ2-7; 9 bases are a match to TRBD2. The germline V gene has CDR1 SGHVS and CDR2 FNYEAQ. CDR3 length: 15 residues. V dropped 3 bases and J dropped 4; count of bases not matched to a gene: 7. Written as DNA, the CDR3 is TGTGCCAGCAGCTTGGGACTAGCTGAGGAGTACGAGCAGTACTTC. Amino acids: CASSLGLAEEYEQYF. Full variable domain (outside the CDR3, taken from reference TRBV7-6 and TRBJ2-7): GAGVSQSPRYKVTKRGQDVALRCDPISGHVSLYWYRQALGQGPEFLTYFNYEAQQDKSGLPNDRFSAERPEGSISTLTIQRTEQRDSAMYRCASSLGLAEEYEQYFGPGTRLTVT.

Remarks on this clonotype: A much larger clone lies a single base off, so this may be a read error. V gene TRBV2 combines with J gene TRBJ2-7; 7 bases agree with TRBD2. Germline-derived CDR1 and CDR2 are SNHLY and FYNNEI. The CDR3 is 14 residues long. The CDR3 loop is CASSDNLGGYGQYF. CDR3 nucleotides: TGTGCCAGCAGTGACAATTTGGGAGGGTACGGGCAGTACTTC.

In this sample, this clonotype turned up a few times. The chain combines TRBV6-1 with TRBJ2-7; 7 bases line up with TRBD1. The CDR3 runs 14 residues. Germline lookup yields CDR1 MNHNS and CDR2 SASEGT. Losses at the gene ends were 2 bases for V and 2 bases for J; bases not matched to a gene: 3. The CDR3 spells CASSEYGQAYEQYF. For the CDR3, the DNA is TGTGCCAGCAGTGAATATGGACAGGCCTACGAGCAGTACTTC.

Details on this clonotype: This may be a read error, as it is one base from a much larger clone. This rearrangement joins TRBV7-6 to TRBJ2-7; 7 bases line up with TRBD2. Germline-derived CDR1 and CDR2 are SGHVS and FNYEAQ. The CDR3 is made up of 15 amino acids. J was trimmed by 0 bases and V by 8 bases; bases with no gene match: 10. The CDR3 sequence is CASGPGRASSYEQYF. CDR3 DNA sequence: TGTGCCAGCGGCCCAGGGAGGGCCAGCTCCTACGAGCAGTACTTC.

This clonotype was observed a single time. CDR3 loop: CARSPPGSNSPLHF. The DNA of the CDR3 is TGTGCCAGAAGTCCCCCGGGGTCTAATTCACCCCTCCACTTT. V gene TRBV2 combines with J gene TRBJ1-6; no firm D call. V was cut by 9 bases and J by 6 bases, with 15 bases left in between. The CDR3 spans 14 residues. The V gene's germline CDR1 is SNHLY and CDR2 FYNNEI.

The table lists this clonotype with a few counts. The chain carries TRBV11-2 and TRBJ2-7; 9 bases agree with TRBD1. V was pared by 3 bases and J by 3 bases, with 9 bases of the junction left unmatched. Germline loops: CDR1 SGHAT, CDR2 FQNNGV. The CDR3 has 16 residues. The CDR3 reads CASSFPPGQGDYEQYF. DNA of the CDR3: TGTGCCAGCAGCTTTCCTCCGGGACAGGGTGACTACGAGCAGTACTTC.

This clonotype showed up just a few times. V is TRBV5-1 and J is TRBJ2-7; 12 positions agree with TRBD2. The CDR3 is 14 amino acids. V trimming: 3 bases; J trimming: 6 bases; junction bases outside the gene matches: 4. Germline V lookup: CDR1 SGHRS, CDR2 YFSETQ. The CDR3 sequence: CASSSSGGATEQYF. CDR3 coding DNA: TGCGCCAGCAGCTCTAGCGGGGGGGCTACCGAGCAGTACTTC.

In its sample, this clonotype was seen many times. The genes are TRBV7-2 and TRBJ2-7, with 9 bases aligning to TRBD1. Trimming at V came to 5 bases and at J to 3 bases, leaving 5 bases not matched to a gene. This CDR3 is 14 amino acids long. Per germline, CDR1 SGHTA and CDR2 FQGNSA. The CDR3 DNA follows: TGTGCCAGCAGCCAAATGGGACAGGGCTACGAGCAGTACTTC. Amino acid sequence: CASSQMGQGYEQYF.

The sample holds many counts of this clonotype. The chain is built from TRBV10-3 and TRBJ1-5; D not certain. This CDR3 contains 11 residues. V gave up 11 bases and J gave up 4 bases, with 9 bases separating them. The V gene's germline CDR1 is ENHRY and CDR2 SYGVKD. The CDR3 nucleotides are TGTGCCCCCGACTTGAATCAGCCCCAGCATTTT. It yields the protein CAPDLNQPQHF.

This rearrangement joins TRBV11-2 to TRBJ1-1; the match to TRBD1 covers 8 bases. The V gene's germline CDR1 is SGHAT and CDR2 FQNNGV. The trim removed 2 bases at V and 5 bases at J, leaving 13 bases unmatched. The CDR3 has 17 amino acids. CDR3 sequence: CASSLRDRGPSGTEAFF. The CDR3 bases are TGTGCCAGCAGCTTAAGAGACAGGGGTCCTTCTGGTACTGAAGCTTTCTTT. The full variable domain, rest sourced from reference TRBV11-2 and TRBJ1-1, is EAGVAQSPRYKIIEKRQSVAFWCNPISGHATLYWYQQILGQGPKLLIQFQNNGVVDDSQLPKDRFSAERLKGVDSTLKIQPAKLEDSAVYLCASSLRDRGPSGTEAFFGQGTRLTVV.

This clonotype has a handful of counts. V is TRBV5-6 and J is TRBJ1-4; D is unresolved. V was cut by 4 bases and J by 0 bases, with 22 bases left in between. CDR3 length: 19 amino acids. CDR1 and CDR2 from the germline V gene are SGHDT and YYEEEE. CDR3 bases: TGTGCCAGCAGCCGAAACGGACGGGCGACTACCTCAACTAATGAAAAACTGTTTTTT. Translation: CASSRNGRATTSTNEKLFF.

This clonotype was seen more than once but under ten times. A much more abundant neighbour one base away suggests this may be a read error. CDR3: CAISESGQAYEQYF. The DNA for the CDR3 is TGTGCCATCAGTGAGTCGGGGCAGGCCTACGAGCAGTACTTC. The chain recombines TRBV10-3 with TRBJ2-7, with D possibly TRBD1 on 5 matching bases. The CDR3 consists of 14 residues. CDR1 ENHRY and CDR2 SYGVKD come from the germline V gene. The germline V and J ends were trimmed by 0 bases and 2 bases, with 8 bases remaining between them.

The V gene is TRBV15, the J gene TRBJ2-3, with a possible D match to TRBD1 (6 bases). There are 13 residues in the CDR3. V was cut by 8 bases and J by 4 bases, with 13 bases left in between. Germline assignment: CDR1 LNHNV and CDR2 YYDKDF (reference sequence). CDR3 loop: CATGQFQADTQYF. The CDR3 coding sequence is TGTGCCACCGGACAGTTCCAAGCAGATACGCAGTATTTT.

This sequence joins TRBV7-9 and TRBJ2-5; tentative D call: TRBD2 (5 bases). CDR1 is SEHNR, CDR2 FQNEAQ, per germline (reference sequence). This CDR3 is 15 amino acids long. V was clipped by 5 bases and J by 5 bases, with 18 bases between them. This chain's CDR3 is CASSPGLVVHETQYF. Here the CDR3 DNA reads TGTGCCAGCAGCCCGGGGTTAGTAGTCCACGAGACCCAGTACTTC.

The chain is built from TRBV29-1 and TRBJ2-7; D call uncertain. This CDR3 is 13 amino acids long. V gave up 0 bases and J gave up 4 bases, with 10 bases separating them. Germline values: CDR1 SQVTM, CDR2 ANQGSEA. CDR3: CSVEEGLPYEQYF. The CDR3 bases are TGCAGCGTTGAAGAGGGCCTACCTTACGAGCAGTACTTC.

Many counts were recorded for this clonotype. This chain joins TRBV7-9 and TRBJ2-5; D is unresolved. There are 13 residues in the CDR3. The V end lost 5 bases, the J end lost 4 bases, and 11 bases lay between the germline ends. Germline-derived CDR1 and CDR2 are SEHNR and FQNEAQ (reference sequence). CDR3 in amino acids: CASSLWSGETQYF. As DNA, the CDR3 is TGTGCCAGCAGCCTTTGGTCGGGAGAGACCCAGTACTTC.

The V and J genes are TRBV5-1 and TRBJ1-1; TRBD1 aligns across 7 bases. The CDR3 runs 14 residues. From germline, CDR1 is SGHRS and CDR2 YFSETQ. Trimming removed 6 bases from V and 4 bases from J; junction bases left unmatched: 9. CDR3 residues: CASTITGEGTEAFF. In nucleotides, the CDR3 is TGCGCCAGCACCATAACAGGGGAGGGCACTGAAGCTTTCTTT.

This clonotype was detected only a few times. The chain links TRBV7-8 to TRBJ1-1; D not resolved. This CDR3 region has 18 residues. Germline values: CDR1 SGHVS, CDR2 FQNEAQ. Trimming took off 2 bases at V and 1 base at J, with 20 bases between the two ends. The CDR3 region is CASSLKGGQPWKNTEAFF. The CDR3 coding sequence is TGTGCCAGCAGCTTAAAGGGAGGGCAACCCTGGAAGAACACTGAAGCTTTCTTT. The full variable domain, in which reference TRBV7-8 and TRBJ1-1 provide the parts outside the CDR3, is GAGVSQSPRYKVAKRGQDVALRCDPISGHVSLFWYQQALGQGPEFLTYFQNEAQLDKSGLPSDRFFAERPEGSVSTLKIQRTQQEDSAVYLCASSLKGGQPWKNTEAFFGQGTRLTVV.

The chain has TRBV10-3 and TRBJ1-2, with TRBD1 matching 9 bases. Trimming cost V 3 bases and J 3 bases; bases outside gene matches: 5. The CDR3 has 15 residues. Germline lookup yields CDR1 ENHRY and CDR2 SYGVKD. CDR3 protein: CAISEGTGMDYGYTF. DNA for the CDR3: TGTGCCATCAGTGAAGGGACAGGGATGGACTATGGCTACACCTTC.